The clone carrying this TCR beta chain was recorded once. The final CDR3 position lacks the conserved phenylalanine or tryptophan, pointing to a likely read error. The CDR3 totals 17 residues. From germline, CDR1 is WNHNN and CDR2 SYGVQD (reference sequence). Trimming took off 4 bases at V and 4 bases at J, with 20 bases between the two ends. The data are from a study of read filtering for tumor transcriptome and immune sequencing. Molecular barcoded adaptors covering alpha/delta and beta/gamma chains were used on about 0.4 ug RNA. TCRdb re-called the reads with MiXCR, one entry per CDR3 protein. The data contain tens of thousands of distinct CDR3 sequences, approximately 18% of them seen just once; the ten biggest clones take up over 15%.

Input material: a population of CD138-negative cells sorted from bone marrow. This TCR derives from a donor at least 40 years old with multiple myeloma. The chain couples TRBV10-1 to TRBJ1-3; D possibly corresponds to TRBD1 (5 bases). The CDR3 nucleotides are TGCGCCAGCAGTGGGAGGACACCCCTCGCCCCGGGAAACACCATATATTCT. Amino acid sequence: CASSGRTPLAPGNTIYS.